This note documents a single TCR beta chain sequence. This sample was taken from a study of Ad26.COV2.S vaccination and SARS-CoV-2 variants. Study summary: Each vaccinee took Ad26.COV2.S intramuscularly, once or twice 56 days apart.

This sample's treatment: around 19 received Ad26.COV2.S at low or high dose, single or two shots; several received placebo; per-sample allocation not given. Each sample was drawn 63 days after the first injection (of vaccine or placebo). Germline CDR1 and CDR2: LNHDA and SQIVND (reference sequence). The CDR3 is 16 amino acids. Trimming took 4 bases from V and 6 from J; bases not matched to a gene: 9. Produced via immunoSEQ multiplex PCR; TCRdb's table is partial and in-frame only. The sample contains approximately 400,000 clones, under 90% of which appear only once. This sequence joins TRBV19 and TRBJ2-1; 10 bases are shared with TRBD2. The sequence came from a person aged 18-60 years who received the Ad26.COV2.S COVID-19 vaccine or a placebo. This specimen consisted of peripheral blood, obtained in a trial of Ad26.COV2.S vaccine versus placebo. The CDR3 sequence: CASSKVDGTSVNEQFF. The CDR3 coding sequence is TGTGCCAGTAGTAAGGTTGATGGGACTAGCGTCAATGAGCAGTTCTTC.